One and the same sample provided the 15 T cell receptor beta chains below, sequenced in a study of cytomegalovirus exposure and HLA in healthy donors. The study ran its PCR with 60 Vbeta and 13 Jbeta primers. Libraries were prepared by immunoSEQ multiplex PCR; TCRdb keeps only in-frame clonotypes and omits some of them. The table includes 100,000 to 150,000 clones, more than 9% detected once. The sequencing input was PBMCs. All receptors derive from a woman in her late teens or twenties in good health and CMV-seropositive.

The chain joins TRBV18 to TRBJ2-3; tentative D call: TRBD1 (5 bases). CDR3 length: 13 residues. V was cut by 6 bases and J by 2 bases, with 9 bases left in between. In germline, CDR1 is KGHSH, CDR2 LQKENI. CDR3 DNA: TGTGCCAGCTCTGGACAAGACACAGATACGCAGTATTTT. Its protein is CASSGQDTDTQYF.

The chain employs TRBV9 and TRBJ1-2; 8 bases line up with TRBD1. V was clipped by 4 bases and J by 3 bases; unmatched bases: 5. CDR1 and CDR2 (germline): SGDLS, YYNGEE. The CDR3 covers 14 residues. CDR3 protein: CASSPDRGDYGYTF. DNA of the CDR3: TGTGCCAGCAGCCCCGACAGGGGAGACTATGGCTACACCTTC. Full variable domain (remainder filled in from reference TRBV9 and TRBJ1-2): DSGVTQTPKHLITATGQRVTLRCSPRSGDLSVYWYQQSLDQGLQFLIQYYNGEERAKGNILERFSAQQFPDLHSELNLSSLELGDSALYFCASSPDRGDYGYTFGSGTRLTVV.

The chain combines TRBV7-9 with TRBJ1-2, with TRBD1 as a possible D gene (6 bases). V lost 7 bases and J 8 bases, leaving 11 bases between the germline ends. CDR1 is SEHNR and CDR2 is FQNEAQ in the germline V gene (reference sequence). This CDR3 spans 11 amino acids. CDR3 sequence reads: CASTRQGGYTF. The CDR3 DNA is TGTGCCAGCACTCGTCAGGGGGGCTACACCTTC.

The sample holds a few counts of this clone. The genes are TRBV25-1 and TRBJ1-1; the D gene is possibly TRBD1 (5 bases). The CDR3 sequence is 13 residues long. Germline CDR1 MGHDK, CDR2 SYGVNS. With 6 bases removed from V and 5 bases from J, the gap between germline ends came to 13 bases. The CDR3 nucleotides read TGTGCCAGCAGAAAAGGGGCTGGTACTGAAGCTTTCTTT. This sequence encodes CASRKGAGTEAFF.

The chain couples TRBV28 to TRBJ2-5; the match to TRBD1 covers 9 bases. With V trimmed by 3 bases and J by 0 bases, 5 bases remained unmatched. Germline V gives CDR1 MDHEN, CDR2 SYDVKM. There are 16 residues in the CDR3. CDR3 in DNA: TGTGCCAGCAGTTTGCTCGGGACAGGGTACCAAGAGACCCAGTACTTC. Translation gives CASSLLGTGYQETQYF.

In this sample, this clone turned up a few times. The rearrangement uses TRBV6-5 and TRBJ2-1; 11 positions match TRBD2. J lost 7 bases, V lost 5 bases, and 4 bases had no gene match. The CDR3 totals 14 residues. Per the germline V gene, CDR1 is MNHEY and CDR2 is SVGAGI. The CDR3 DNA reads as TGTGCCAGCAGTCGACTAGCGGGACGTAATGAGCAGTTCTTC. This encodes CASSRLAGRNEQFF.

The chain combines TRBV4-1 with TRBJ2-1, with TRBD2 identical over 9 bases. In germline, CDR1 is MGHRA, CDR2 YSYEKL. This CDR3 comprises 19 residues. V lost 3 bases, J lost 10 bases, and 22 bases stayed unmatched. DNA of the CDR3: TGCGCCAGCAGCCACCCCCGAGAGGCTAGCGGGATCCTTACAAGGGAGCAGTTCTTC. Its translation: CASSHPREASGILTREQFF.

The table lists this clone with a few counts. At one end the junction does not follow the germline gene, possibly because of a read error. The J gene is TRBJ2-4, the V gene TRBV28, with 8 bases that match TRBD2. Germline CDR1 and CDR2: MDHEN and SYDVKM. CDR3 length: 12 amino acids. The CDR3 here is CASSRLAGKHEF. The CDR3 coding sequence is TGTGCCAGCAGTCGGCTAGCGGGCAAACACGAATTC.

The chain recombines TRBV19 with TRBJ2-6; D is unclear. Per germline, CDR1 LNHDA and CDR2 SQIVND (reference sequence). Trimming removed 3 bases at V and 0 bases at J, with 9 bases between. This CDR3 spans 16 amino acids. The CDR3 loop is CASSISMSSGANVLTF. In DNA form, the CDR3 reads TGTGCCAGTAGTATTTCAATGTCCTCTGGGGCCAACGTCCTGACTTTC.

This chain joins TRBV5-1 and TRBJ2-2; TRBD1 aligns across 12 bases. This CDR3 is 19 amino acids long. Germline trimming cut 0 bases from V and 7 bases from J; bases unmatched to any gene: 13. In germline, CDR1 is SGHRS, CDR2 YFSETQ. The CDR3 region is CASSLVPPGTGGAGGELFF. CDR3 DNA: TGCGCCAGCAGCTTGGTTCCCCCCGGGACAGGGGGCGCGGGCGGGGAGCTGTTTTTT. The whole variable domain, filled in from reference TRBV5-1 and TRBJ2-2, reads KAGVTQTPRYLIKTRGQQVTLSCSPISGHRSVSWYQQTPGQGLQFLFEYFSETQRNKGNFPGRFSGRQFSNSRSEMNVSTLELGDSALYLCASSLVPPGTGGAGGELFFGEGSRLTVL.

The chain couples TRBV11-3 to TRBJ1-2; D may be TRBD1 (6 bases). Germline loops: CDR1 SGHNT, CDR2 YENEEA. The CDR3 runs 11 residues. V shed 5 bases and J shed 7 bases, with 8 bases lying between them. DNA for the CDR3: TGTGCCAGCAGCCGACAGGCTGGCTACACCTTC. This sequence encodes CASSRQAGYTF.

This chain connects TRBV6-6 to TRBJ1-1; D possibly corresponds to TRBD1 (5 bases). The CDR3 runs to 14 residues. Trimming took off 0 bases at V and 3 bases at J, with 8 bases between the two ends. Per the germline V gene, CDR1 is MNHNY and CDR2 is SVGAGI (reference sequence). CDR3 nucleotide sequence: TGTGCCAGCAGTTACTCGGGGGGAGACACTGAAGCTTTCTTT. Its translation is CASSYSGGDTEAFF.

In its sample, this clone was seen a few times. V and J are TRBV6-5 and TRBJ1-5; D remains ambiguous. V dropped 4 bases and J dropped 3 bases, with 13 bases sitting between them. This CDR3 is 15 amino acids long. Germline CDR1 reads MNHEY; CDR2 reads SVGAGI. DNA of the CDR3: TGTGCCAGCAGTTCCCGCGGGGAGACCAATCAGCCCCAGCATTTT. It encodes CASSSRGETNQPQHF.

This chain links TRBV5-4 with TRBJ2-3; 11 nucleotides line up with TRBD2. Germline V lookup: CDR1 SGHNT, CDR2 YYREEE (reference sequence). The CDR3 loop spans 16 amino acids. The V gene end was trimmed by 7 bases and the J gene end by 4 bases; junction bases not matched to a gene: 11. CDR3 DNA: TGTGCCAGCCCTTCCTTAGCGGGAGGGCCAGCAGATACGCAGTATTTT. Protein product: CASPSLAGGPADTQYF.

The J gene is TRBJ2-1, the V gene TRBV15; possibly TRBD1 for D (5 bases). CDR3 length equals 15 residues. Germline-derived CDR1 and CDR2 are LNHNV and YYDKDF (reference sequence). Between the trimmed V and J ends, which lost 0 bases and 4 bases, there was a span of 10 bases. CDR3 nucleotides: TGTGCCACCAGCAGAGAACCAGACAGTTACAATGAGCAGTTCTTC. It codes for CATSREPDSYNEQFF.